The 10 T cell receptor beta chains below all came from one sample that was sequenced in a study of a mutant IDH1 vaccine in newly diagnosed glioma. Clones were sequenced by immunoSEQ multiplex PCR, and TCRdb holds only the in-frame ones, with some missing. The data contain tens of thousands of clones, about four fifths of them seen just once; the ten biggest clones take up approximately 8%. As for time point: baseline, week 1 (first vaccination visit). The sample's treatment: pre-vaccination baseline after standard-of-care therapy. The source material was PBMCs, sampled from a glioma patient treated with radiotherapy, temozolomide or both. The receptors here all came from a woman in her fifties or sixties with glioma.

The chain links TRBV9 to TRBJ1-2; 9 positions match TRBD1. V shed 4 bases and J 7 bases; nucleotides not matched to a gene: 8. This CDR3 has 14 amino acids. Germline assignment: CDR1 SGDLS and CDR2 YYNGEE. The CDR3 here is CASSTRTGEGGYTF. The CDR3 nucleotides are TGTGCCAGCAGCACCCGGACAGGGGAAGGTGGCTACACCTTC.

The gene calls are TRBV6-1 and TRBJ1-1, with 9 positions matching TRBD1. The germline CDR1 and CDR2 sequences are MNHNS and SASEGT. The CDR3 is 12 residues long. With 6 bases clipped from V and 4 bases from J, the junction kept 0 bases outside the gene matches. The CDR3 sequence is CASRQGATEAFF. The CDR3 region has the DNA TGTGCCAGCAGACAGGGGGCCACTGAAGCTTTCTTT.

V and J are TRBV19 and TRBJ1-2, with D unresolved. Germline CDR1 reads LNHDA; CDR2 reads SQIVND (reference sequence). The ends were cut back, 2 bases at V and 4 bases at J, with 14 bases in the middle. The CDR3 runs to 15 residues. The CDR3 DNA follows: TGTGCCAGTAGTATAAGTCCCTCGGTGGGCTATGGCTACACCTTC. It yields the protein CASSISPSVGYGYTF.

This clone showed up just a few times. This chain connects TRBV11-1 to TRBJ1-1; TRBD1 aligns across 8 bases. Germline CDR1 reads SGHAT; CDR2 reads FQDESV (reference sequence). The V and J ends lost 5 bases and 0 bases, in that order; junction bases with no gene match: 5. This CDR3 contains 15 residues. In DNA, the CDR3 is TGTGCCAGCAGCGGGGGACAGGCCATGAACACTGAAGCTTTCTTT. It translates to CASSGGQAMNTEAFF.

V gene TRBV5-1 combines with J gene TRBJ1-1; D is uncertain. The germline CDR1 and CDR2 sequences are SGHRS and YFSETQ. V lost 0 bases to trimming and J lost 0 bases, with 6 bases between them. This CDR3 region has 14 residues. CDR3 loop: CASSLAGMNTEAFF. CDR3 DNA: TGCGCCAGCAGCTTGGCCGGAATGAACACTGAAGCTTTCTTT.

V and J are TRBV6-4 and TRBJ2-7, with TRBD2 as a possible D gene (5 bases). Germline V lookup: CDR1 MRHNA, CDR2 SNTAGT. The CDR3 has 12 residues. Trimming pared 11 bases from V and 7 bases from J, leaving 18 bases between. The CDR3 protein is CAGTVRREEQYF. The CDR3 nucleotides are TGTGCCGGTACAGTTCGACGGGAAGAGCAGTACTTC.

V usage is TRBV14 and J usage is TRBJ1-2; a possible D gene is TRBD1 (6 bases). The CDR3 length is 13 residues. V was trimmed by 1 base and J by 7 bases, leaving 10 bases between them. CDR1 SGHDN and CDR2 FVKESK come from the germline V gene. The CDR3 reads CASSQVGRGGYTF. The CDR3 DNA reads TGTGCCAGCAGCCAAGTCGGCAGGGGTGGCTACACCTTC.

This clone has just one count. This chain links TRBV5-1 with TRBJ2-3; D could derive from TRBD1 or TRBD2 (5 bases each). V lost 4 bases to trimming and J lost 15 bases, with 21 bases between them. The CDR3 has 13 residues. Looked up from germline, CDR1 is SGHRS and CDR2 is YFSETQ. The CDR3 here is CASSDPSAGGGYF. In nucleotides, the CDR3 is TGCGCCAGCAGCGACCCTTCAGCTGGGGGTGGATATTTT.

This clone was found once. Here the CDR3 reads CASSSGRNYGYTF. The CDR3 DNA sequence: TGTGCCAGCAGTTCCGGACGGAACTATGGCTACACCTTC. The rearrangement links TRBV27 to TRBJ1-2, with D unresolved. This CDR3 spans 13 amino acids. From germline, CDR1 is MNHEY and CDR2 SMNVEV (reference sequence). Trimming took off 4 bases at V and 2 bases at J, with 8 bases between the two ends.

The chain links TRBV9 to TRBJ1-6; possibly TRBD1 for D (6 bases). Germline lookup yields CDR1 SGDLS and CDR2 YYNGEE. V lost 0 bases, J lost 10 bases, and 11 bases lay in between. The CDR3 runs 14 residues. The CDR3 sequence is CASSVESGASPLHF. CDR3 coding DNA: TGTGCCAGCAGCGTAGAGTCAGGGGCCTCACCCCTCCACTTT.